One T cell receptor (beta chain) is described in this entry. Its antigen is currently unknown. This sample was taken from a study of OX40 agonist ivuxolimab in advanced cancers. About the research overall: Ivuxolimab, an agonistic anti-OX40 (CD134) antibody, was given to patients. At 0.01 to 10 mg/kg, ivuxolimab was administered intravenously to patients every 2 weeks. Study outcomes and limitations: There were also nonresponders showing low normalized T-cell clonal expansion. Averaged across samples, CD8+ T cells carried more expanded clones than CD4+ did.

Germline lookup yields CDR1 SGHTA and CDR2 FQGNSA. This CDR3 contains 15 residues. The germline V and J ends were trimmed by 5 bases and 0 bases, with 11 bases remaining between them. The assay was immunoSEQ multiplex PCR, and TCRdb's table has in-frame clones only and misses some. The table shows tens of thousands of clones, with 70% to 90% occurring only once. The sequences come from CD4+ or CD8+ T cells sorted from blood, collected in a trial of the OX40 agonist ivuxolimab. The sequence was collected from an adult with an advanced solid tumor such as melanoma, head and neck, liver or kidney cancer. The rearrangement uses TRBV7-2 and TRBJ1-3; D not certain. The CDR3 loop reads CASSRSRSSGNTIYF. CDR3 sequence (DNA): TGTGCCAGCAGCCGCTCGAGGAGCTCTGGAAACACCATATATTTT.